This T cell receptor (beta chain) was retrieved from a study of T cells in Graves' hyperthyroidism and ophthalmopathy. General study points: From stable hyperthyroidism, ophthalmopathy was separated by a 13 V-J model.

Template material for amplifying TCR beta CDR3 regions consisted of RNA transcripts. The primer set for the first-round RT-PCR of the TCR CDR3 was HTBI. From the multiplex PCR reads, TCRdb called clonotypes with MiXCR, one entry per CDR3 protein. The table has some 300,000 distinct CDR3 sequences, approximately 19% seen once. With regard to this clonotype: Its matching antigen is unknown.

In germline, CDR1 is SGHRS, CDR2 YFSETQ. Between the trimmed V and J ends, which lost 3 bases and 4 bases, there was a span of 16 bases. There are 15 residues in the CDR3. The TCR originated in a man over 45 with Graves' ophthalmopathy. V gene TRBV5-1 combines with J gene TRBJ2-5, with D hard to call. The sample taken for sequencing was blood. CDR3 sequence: CASSSDGPGRETQYF. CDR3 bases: TGCGCCAGCAGCTCCGACGGCCCCGGGCGAGAGACCCAGTACTTC.